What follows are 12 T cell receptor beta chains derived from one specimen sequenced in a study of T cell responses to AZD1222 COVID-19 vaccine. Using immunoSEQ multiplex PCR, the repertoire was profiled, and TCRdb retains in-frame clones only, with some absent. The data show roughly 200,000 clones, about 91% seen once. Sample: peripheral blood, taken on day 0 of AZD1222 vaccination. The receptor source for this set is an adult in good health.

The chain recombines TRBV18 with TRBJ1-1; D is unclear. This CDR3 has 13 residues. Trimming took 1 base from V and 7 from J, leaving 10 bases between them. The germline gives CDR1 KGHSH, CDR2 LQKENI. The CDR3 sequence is CASSPRGTDEAFF. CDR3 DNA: TGTGCCAGCTCACCACGGGGTACTGATGAAGCTTTCTTT.

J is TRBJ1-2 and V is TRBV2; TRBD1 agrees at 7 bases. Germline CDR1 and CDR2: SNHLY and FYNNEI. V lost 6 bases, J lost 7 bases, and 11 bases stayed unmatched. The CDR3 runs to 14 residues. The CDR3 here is CASRLRTGTFGYTF. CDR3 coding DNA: TGTGCCAGCAGACTGAGGACAGGAACTTTTGGCTACACCTTC.

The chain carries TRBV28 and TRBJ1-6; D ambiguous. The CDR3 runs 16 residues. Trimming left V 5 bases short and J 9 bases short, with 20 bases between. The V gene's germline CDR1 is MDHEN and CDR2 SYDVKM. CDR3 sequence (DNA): TGTGCCAGCAGTCCGGCCGGTTGGGGAGACGGTTCACCCCTCCACTTT. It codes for CASSPAGWGDGSPLHF.

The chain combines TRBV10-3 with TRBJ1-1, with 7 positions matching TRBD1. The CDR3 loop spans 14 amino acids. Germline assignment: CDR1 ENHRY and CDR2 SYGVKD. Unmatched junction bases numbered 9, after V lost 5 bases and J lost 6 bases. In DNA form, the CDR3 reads TGTGCCATCAGTTCCCGACAGGGCCAGTCTGAAGCTTTCTTT. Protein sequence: CAISSRQGQSEAFF.

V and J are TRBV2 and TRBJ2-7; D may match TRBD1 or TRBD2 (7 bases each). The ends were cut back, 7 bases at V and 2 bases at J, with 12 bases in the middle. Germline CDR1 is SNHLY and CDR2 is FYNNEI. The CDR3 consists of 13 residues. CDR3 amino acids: CASTGGVTYEQYF. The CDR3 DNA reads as TGTGCCAGCACAGGGGGGGTGACCTACGAGCAGTACTTC. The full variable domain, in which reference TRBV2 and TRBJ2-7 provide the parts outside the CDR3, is EPEVTQTPSHQVTQMGQEVILRCVPISNHLYFYWYRQILGQKVEFLVSFYNNEISEKSEIFDDQFSVERPDGSNFTLKIRSTKLEDSAMYFCASTGGVTYEQYFGPGTRLTVT.

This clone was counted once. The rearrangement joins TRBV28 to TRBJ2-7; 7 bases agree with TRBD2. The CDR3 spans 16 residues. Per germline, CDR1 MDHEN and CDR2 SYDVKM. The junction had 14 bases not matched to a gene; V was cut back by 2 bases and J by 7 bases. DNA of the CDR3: TGTGCCAGCAGTTTACCCCCGGGAGAGCGGGGTCGTGAGCAGTACTTC. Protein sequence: CASSLPPGERGREQYF.

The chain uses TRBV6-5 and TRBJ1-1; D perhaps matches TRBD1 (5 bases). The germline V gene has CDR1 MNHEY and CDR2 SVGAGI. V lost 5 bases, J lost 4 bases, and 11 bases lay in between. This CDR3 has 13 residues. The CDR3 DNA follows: TGTGCCAGCAGTAAAACAGGCCGCACTGAAGCTTTCTTT. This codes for CASSKTGRTEAFF.

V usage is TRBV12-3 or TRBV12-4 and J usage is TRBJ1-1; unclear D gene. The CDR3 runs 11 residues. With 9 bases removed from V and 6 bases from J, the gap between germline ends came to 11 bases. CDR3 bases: TGTGCCAGTGAGGGCTCATCTGAAGCTTTCTTT. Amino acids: CASEGSSEAFF.

CDR3 residues: CAWSRTVSPLHF. CDR3 sequence (DNA): TGTGCCTGGAGTCGCACCGTTTCACCCCTCCACTTT. The rearrangement joins TRBV30 to TRBJ1-6; unclear D gene. Trimming removed 2 bases from V and 9 bases from J, with 8 bases in between. CDR1 is GTSNPN, CDR2 SVGIG, per germline (reference sequence). The CDR3 sequence is 12 residues long.

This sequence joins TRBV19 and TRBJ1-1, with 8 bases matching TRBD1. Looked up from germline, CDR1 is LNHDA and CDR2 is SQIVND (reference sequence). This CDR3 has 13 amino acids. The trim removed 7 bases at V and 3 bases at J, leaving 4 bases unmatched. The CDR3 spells CASIDRGDTEAFF. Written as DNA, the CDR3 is TGTGCCAGTATCGACAGGGGTGACACTGAAGCTTTCTTT.

The CDR3 nucleotides are TGTGCCAGCAGTGCCCTGGGGAGTAGATTGAACACTGAAGCTTTCTTT. This sequence encodes CASSALGSRLNTEAFF. This rearrangement joins TRBV6-1 to TRBJ1-1; D unresolved. Germline V lookup: CDR1 MNHNS, CDR2 SASEGT. The CDR3 contains 16 residues. The germline V and J ends were trimmed by 4 bases and 0 bases, with 15 bases remaining between them.

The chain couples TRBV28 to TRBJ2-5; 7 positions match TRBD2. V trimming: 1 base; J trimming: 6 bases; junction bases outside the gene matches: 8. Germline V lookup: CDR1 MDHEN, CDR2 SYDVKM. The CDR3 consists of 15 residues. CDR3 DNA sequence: TGTGCCAGCAGTTTATTGCCGGGGGAGGGCAAGACCCAGTACTTC. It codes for CASSLLPGEGKTQYF.